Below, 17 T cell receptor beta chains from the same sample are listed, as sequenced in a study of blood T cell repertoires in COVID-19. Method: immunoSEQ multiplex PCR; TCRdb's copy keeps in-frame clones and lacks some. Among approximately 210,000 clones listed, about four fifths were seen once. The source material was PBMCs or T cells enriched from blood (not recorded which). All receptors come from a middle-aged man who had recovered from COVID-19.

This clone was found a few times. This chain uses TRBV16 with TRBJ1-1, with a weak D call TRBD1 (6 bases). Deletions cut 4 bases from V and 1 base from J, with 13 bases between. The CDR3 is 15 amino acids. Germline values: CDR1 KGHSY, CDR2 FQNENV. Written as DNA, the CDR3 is TGTGCCAGCAGCCCAAAACAGGGACCGAACACTGAAGCTTTCTTT. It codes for CASSPKQGPNTEAFF. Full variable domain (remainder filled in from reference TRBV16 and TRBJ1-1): GEEVAQTPKHLVRGEGQKAKLYCAPIKGHSYVFWYQQVLKNEFKFLISFQNENVFDETGMPKERFSAKCLPNSPCSLEIQATKLEDSAVYFCASSPKQGPNTEAFFGQGTRLTVV.

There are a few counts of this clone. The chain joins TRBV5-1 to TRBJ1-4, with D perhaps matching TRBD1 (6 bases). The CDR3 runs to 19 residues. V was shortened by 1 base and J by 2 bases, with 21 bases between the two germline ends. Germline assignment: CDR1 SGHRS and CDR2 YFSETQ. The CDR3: CASSLLGTPRGSTNEKLFF. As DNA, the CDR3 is TGCGCCAGCAGCTTGCTGGGGACACCGAGGGGGTCGACTAATGAAAAACTGTTTTTT. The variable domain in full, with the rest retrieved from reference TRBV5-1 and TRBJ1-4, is KAGVTQTPRYLIKTRGQQVTLSCSPISGHRSVSWYQQTPGQGLQFLFEYFSETQRNKGNFPGRFSGRQFSNSRSEMNVSTLELGDSALYLCASSLLGTPRGSTNEKLFFGSGTQLSVL.

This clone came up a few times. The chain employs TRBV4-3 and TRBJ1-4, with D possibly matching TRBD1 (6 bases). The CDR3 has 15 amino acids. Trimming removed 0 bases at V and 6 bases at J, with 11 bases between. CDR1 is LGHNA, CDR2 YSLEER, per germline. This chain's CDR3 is CASSQDKQGDEKLFF. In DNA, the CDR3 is TGCGCCAGCAGCCAAGATAAACAGGGAGATGAAAAACTGTTTTTT.

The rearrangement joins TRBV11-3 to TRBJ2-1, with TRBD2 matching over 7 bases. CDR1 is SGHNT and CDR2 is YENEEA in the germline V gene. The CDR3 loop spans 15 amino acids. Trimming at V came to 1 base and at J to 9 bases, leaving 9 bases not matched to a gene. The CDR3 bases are TGTGCCAGCAGCTTAGTGGGCGGGAGCTCTCGTGAGCAGTTCTTC. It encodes CASSLVGGSSREQFF.

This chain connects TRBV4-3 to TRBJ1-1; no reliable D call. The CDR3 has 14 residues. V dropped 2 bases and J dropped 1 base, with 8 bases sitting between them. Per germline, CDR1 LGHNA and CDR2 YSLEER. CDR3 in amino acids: CASSQLQPNTEAFF. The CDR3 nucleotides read TGCGCCAGCAGCCAATTACAGCCGAACACTGAAGCTTTCTTT.

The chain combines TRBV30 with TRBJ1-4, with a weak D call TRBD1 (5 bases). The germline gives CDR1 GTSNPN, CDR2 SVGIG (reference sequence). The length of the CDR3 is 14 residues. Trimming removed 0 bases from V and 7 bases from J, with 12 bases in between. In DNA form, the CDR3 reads TGTGCCTGGAGTGTACTGGGGCAGCCTGAAAAACTGTTTTTT. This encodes CAWSVLGQPEKLFF.

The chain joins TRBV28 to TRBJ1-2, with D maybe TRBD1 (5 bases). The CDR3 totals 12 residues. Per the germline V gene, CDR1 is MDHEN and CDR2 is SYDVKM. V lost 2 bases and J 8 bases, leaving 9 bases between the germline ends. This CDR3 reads CASSLRGGGYTF. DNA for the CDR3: TGTGCCAGCAGTTTAAGGGGTGGCGGCTACACCTTC.

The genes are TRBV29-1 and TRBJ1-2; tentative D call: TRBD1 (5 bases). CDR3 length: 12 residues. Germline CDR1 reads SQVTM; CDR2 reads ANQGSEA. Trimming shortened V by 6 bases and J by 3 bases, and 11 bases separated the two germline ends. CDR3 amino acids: CSVADSYYGYTF. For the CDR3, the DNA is TGCAGCGTCGCCGACAGTTACTATGGCTACACCTTC.

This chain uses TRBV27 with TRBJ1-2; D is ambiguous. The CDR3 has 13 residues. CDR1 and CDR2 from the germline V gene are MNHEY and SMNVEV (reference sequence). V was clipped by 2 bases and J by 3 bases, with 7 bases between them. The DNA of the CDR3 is TGTGCCAGCAGTTTAATGGGAGACTATGGCTACACCTTC. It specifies CASSLMGDYGYTF.

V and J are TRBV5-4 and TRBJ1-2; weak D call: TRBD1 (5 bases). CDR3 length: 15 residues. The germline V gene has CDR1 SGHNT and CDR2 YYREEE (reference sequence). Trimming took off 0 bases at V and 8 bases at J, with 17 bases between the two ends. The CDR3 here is CASSLEGAAIWGYTF. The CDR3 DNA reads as TGTGCCAGCAGCTTGGAAGGGGCAGCCATTTGGGGCTACACCTTC.

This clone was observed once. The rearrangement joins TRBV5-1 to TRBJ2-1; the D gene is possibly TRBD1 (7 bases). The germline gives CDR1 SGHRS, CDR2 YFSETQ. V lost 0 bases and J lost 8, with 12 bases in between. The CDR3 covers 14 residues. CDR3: CASSLGQGGDEQFF. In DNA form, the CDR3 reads TGCGCCAGCAGCTTGGGACAGGGAGGAGATGAGCAGTTCTTC.

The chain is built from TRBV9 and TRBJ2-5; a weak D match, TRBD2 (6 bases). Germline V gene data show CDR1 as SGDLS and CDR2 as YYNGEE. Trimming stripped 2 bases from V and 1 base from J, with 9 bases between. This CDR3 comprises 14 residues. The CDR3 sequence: CASSVGGLQETQYF. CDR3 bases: TGTGCCAGCAGCGTCGGAGGGCTCCAAGAGACCCAGTACTTC.

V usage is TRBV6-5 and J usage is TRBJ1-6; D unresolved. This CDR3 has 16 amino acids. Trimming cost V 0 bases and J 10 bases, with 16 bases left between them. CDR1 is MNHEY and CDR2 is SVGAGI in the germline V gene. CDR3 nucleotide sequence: TGTGCCAGCAGTTACTCCTTTCGGCCTCGAGGCTCACCCCTCCACTTT. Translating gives CASSYSFRPRGSPLHF.

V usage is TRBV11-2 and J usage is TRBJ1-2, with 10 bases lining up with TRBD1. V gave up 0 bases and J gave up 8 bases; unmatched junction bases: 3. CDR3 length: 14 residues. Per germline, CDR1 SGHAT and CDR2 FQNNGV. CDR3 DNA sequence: TGTGCCAGCAGCTTAGACCGGGACAGGGGAGGCTACACCTTC. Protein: CASSLDRDRGGYTF.

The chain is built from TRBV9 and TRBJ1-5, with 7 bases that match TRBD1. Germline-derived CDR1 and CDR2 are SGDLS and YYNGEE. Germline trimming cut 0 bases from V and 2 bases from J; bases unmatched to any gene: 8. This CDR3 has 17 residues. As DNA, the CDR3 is TGTGCCAGCAGCGTAGGGGACAGTTTATTTGGCAATCAGCCCCAGCATTTT. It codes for CASSVGDSLFGNQPQHF.

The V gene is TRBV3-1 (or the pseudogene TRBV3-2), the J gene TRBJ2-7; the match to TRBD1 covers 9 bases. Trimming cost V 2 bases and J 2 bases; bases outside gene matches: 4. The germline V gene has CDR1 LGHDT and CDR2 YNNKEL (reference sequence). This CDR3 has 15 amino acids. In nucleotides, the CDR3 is TGTGCCAGCAGCCAATGGGGACAGGGTACCTACGAGCAGTACTTC. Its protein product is CASSQWGQGTYEQYF.

CDR3: CASTRTGEDTIYF. DNA for the CDR3: TGTGCCAGCACCAGGACAGGGGAGGACACCATATATTTT. The rearrangement joins TRBV28 to TRBJ1-3; 9 bases are shared with TRBD1. Losses at the gene ends were 7 bases for V and 8 bases for J; bases not matched to a gene: 6. CDR1 is MDHEN, CDR2 SYDVKM, per germline. The CDR3 length is 13 residues.